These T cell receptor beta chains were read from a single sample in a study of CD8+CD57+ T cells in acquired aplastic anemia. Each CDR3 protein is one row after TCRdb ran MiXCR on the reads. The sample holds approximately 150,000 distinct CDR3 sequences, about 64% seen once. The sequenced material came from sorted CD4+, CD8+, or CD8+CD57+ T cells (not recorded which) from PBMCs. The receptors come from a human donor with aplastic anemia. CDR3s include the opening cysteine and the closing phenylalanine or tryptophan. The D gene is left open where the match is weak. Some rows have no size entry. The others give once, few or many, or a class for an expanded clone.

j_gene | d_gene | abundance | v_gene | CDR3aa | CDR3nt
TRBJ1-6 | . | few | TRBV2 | CASSETGQNSPLHF | TGTGCCAGCAGCGAAACCGGGCAAAATTCACCCCTCCACTTT
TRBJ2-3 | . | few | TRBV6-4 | CASREGGSTDTQYF | TGTGCCAGCAGGGAGGGCGGGAGCACAGATACGCAGTATTTT
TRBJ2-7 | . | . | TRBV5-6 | CASSLGGALEQYF | TGTGCCAGCAGCTTGGGGGGAGCTCTCGAGCAGTACTTC
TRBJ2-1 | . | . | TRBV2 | CASTLDIGRHNEQFF | TGTGCCAGCACCCTCGACATCGGACGGCACAATGAGCAGTTCTTC
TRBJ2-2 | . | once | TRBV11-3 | CASMGATGELFF | TGTGCCAGCATGGGGGCTACCGGGGAGCTGTTTTTT
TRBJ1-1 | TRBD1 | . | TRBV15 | CATSRGGGSNTEAFF | TGTGCCACTAGCAGGGGGGGGGGTTCGAACACTGAAGCTTTCTTT
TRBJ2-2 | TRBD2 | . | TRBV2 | CASSDLAGGLAGELFF | TGTGCCAGCAGTGACCTAGCGGGAGGTCTAGCCGGGGAGCTGTTTTTT
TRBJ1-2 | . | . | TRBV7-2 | CASSASGRLALDYTF | TGTGCCAGCAGCGCATCGGGACGCCTGGCATTGGACTACACCTTC
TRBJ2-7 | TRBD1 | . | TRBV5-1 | CASSPGQGLEQYF | TGCGCCAGCAGCCCTGGACAGGGCCTCGAGCAGTACTTC
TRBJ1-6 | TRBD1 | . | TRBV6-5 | CASSYSRKGQYNSPLHF | TGTGCCAGCAGTTACTCCCGTAAGGGACAGTATAATTCACCCCTCCACTTT
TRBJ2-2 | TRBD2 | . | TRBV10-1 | CASRVAGGPCGDTGELFF | TGCGCCAGCAGGGTAGCGGGGGGGCCTTGCGGGGACACCGGGGAGCTGTTTTTT
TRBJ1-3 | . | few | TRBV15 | CARWGYSGNTIYF | TGTGCGCGGTGGGGCTACTCTGGAAACACCATATATTTT
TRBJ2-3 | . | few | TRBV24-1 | CATSPSQHITQYF | TGTGCCACCAGTCCCTCCCAGCATATCACGCAGTATTTT
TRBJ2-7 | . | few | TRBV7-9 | CASSNRASYEQYF | TGTGCCAGCAGCAACAGGGCCTCCTACGAGCAGTACTTC
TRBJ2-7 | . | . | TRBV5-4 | CASSGGTSSCEQYF | TGTGCCAGCAGCGGGGGAACTAGCTCCTGCGAGCAGTACTTC
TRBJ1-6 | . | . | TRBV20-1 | CSASPGLTGSSPLHF | TGCAGTGCTAGCCCAGGGTTAACGGGTAGTTCACCCCTCCACTTT
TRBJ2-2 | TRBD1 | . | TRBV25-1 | CASSQGAAGELFF | TGTGCCAGCAGTCAGGGGGCCGCCGGGGAGCTGTTTTTT
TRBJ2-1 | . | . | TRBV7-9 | CASSLSIADNEQFF | TGTGCTAGCAGCTTAAGTATAGCGGACAATGAGCAGTTCTTC
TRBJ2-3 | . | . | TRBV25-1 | CASSDYSDTQYF | TGTGCCAGCAGTGACTATTCAGATACGCAGTATTTT
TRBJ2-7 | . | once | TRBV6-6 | CASSEALLRSYEQYF | TGTGCCAGCAGTGAAGCGCTTCTTCGCTCCTACGAGCAGTACTTC
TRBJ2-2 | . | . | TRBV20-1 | CSAEAGELFF | TGCAGTGCCGAGGCCGGGGAGCTGTTTTTT
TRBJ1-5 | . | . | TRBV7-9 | CASSSISGEPQHF | TGTGCCAGCAGCTCAATCTCGGGAGAGCCCCAGCATTTT
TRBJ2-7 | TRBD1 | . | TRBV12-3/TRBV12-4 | CASSQSGTGPYEQYF | TGTGCCAGCAGCCAGTCGGGGACAGGGCCCTACGAGCAGTACTTC
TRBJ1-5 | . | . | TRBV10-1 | CASSESLEGGHSNQPQHF | TGCGCCAGCAGTGAGTCGCTGGAGGGTGGACATAGCAATCAGCCCCAGCATTTT
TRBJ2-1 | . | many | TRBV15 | CATSSQGKGVYNEQFF | TGTGCCACCAGCTCCCAGGGAAAGGGGGTTTACAATGAGCAGTTCTTC
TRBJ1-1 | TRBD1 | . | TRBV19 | CASRDRDTEAFF | TGTGCCTCGAGGGACAGGGACACTGAAGCTTTCTTT
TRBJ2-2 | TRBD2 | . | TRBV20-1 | CSARDLLAGDTGELFF | TGCAGTGCTAGAGATCTGCTAGCGGGGGACACCGGGGAGCTGTTTTTT
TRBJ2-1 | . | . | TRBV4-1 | CASSQDWAREQFF | TGCGCCAGCAGCCAAGATTGGGCACGTGAGCAGTTCTTC
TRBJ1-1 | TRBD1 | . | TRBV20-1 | CSARFDRGVETEAFF | TGCAGTGCTAGATTCGACAGGGGAGTGGAGACTGAAGCTTTCTTT
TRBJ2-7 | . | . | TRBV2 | CASRSAGTYEQYF | TGTGCCAGCCGATCGGCAGGGACCTACGAGCAGTACTTC
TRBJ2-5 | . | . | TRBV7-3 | CASSPGTRSLGETQYF | TGTGCCAGCAGCCCTGGGACTCGATCGTTAGGGGAGACCCAGTACTTC
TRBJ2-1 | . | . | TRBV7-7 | CASSPGIIYNEQFF | TGTGCTAGCAGCCCAGGAATTATATACAATGAGCAGTTCTTC
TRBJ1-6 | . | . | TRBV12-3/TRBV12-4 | CASSPTGQVNSPLHF | TGTGCCAGCAGCCCAACGGGACAAGTAAATTCACCCCTCCACTTT
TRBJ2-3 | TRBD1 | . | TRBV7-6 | CASSLWGVLGQGRDTQYF | TGTGCCAGCAGCTTATGGGGGGTTTTAGGACAGGGCAGAGATACGCAGTATTTT
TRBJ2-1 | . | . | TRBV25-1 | CASSVWKLNEQFF | TGTGCCAGCAGTGTTTGGAAACTCAATGAGCAGTTCTTC
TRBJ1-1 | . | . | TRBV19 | CASSMALNTGAFF | TGTGCCAGTAGTATGGCACTAAACACTGGAGCTTTCTTT
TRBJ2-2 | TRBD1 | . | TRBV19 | CASRGRGLNTGELFF | TGTGCCAGTAGAGGAAGGGGGCTGAACACCGGGGAGCTGTTTTTT
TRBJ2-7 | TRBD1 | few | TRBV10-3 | CAISDQTKTGDEQYF | TGTGCCATCAGTGACCAAACAAAGACAGGGGACGAGCAGTACTTC